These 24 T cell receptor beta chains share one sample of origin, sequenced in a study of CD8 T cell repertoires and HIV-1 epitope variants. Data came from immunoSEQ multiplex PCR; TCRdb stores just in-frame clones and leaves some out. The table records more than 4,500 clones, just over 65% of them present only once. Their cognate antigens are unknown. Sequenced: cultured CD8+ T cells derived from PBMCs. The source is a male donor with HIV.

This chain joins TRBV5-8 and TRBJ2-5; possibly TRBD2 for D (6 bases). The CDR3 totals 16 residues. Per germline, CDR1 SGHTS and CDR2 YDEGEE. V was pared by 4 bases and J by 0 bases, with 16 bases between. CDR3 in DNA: TGTGCCAGCAGCCCGGGGGTCAGGTCGTACCAAGAGACCCAGTACTTC. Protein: CASSPGVRSYQETQYF.

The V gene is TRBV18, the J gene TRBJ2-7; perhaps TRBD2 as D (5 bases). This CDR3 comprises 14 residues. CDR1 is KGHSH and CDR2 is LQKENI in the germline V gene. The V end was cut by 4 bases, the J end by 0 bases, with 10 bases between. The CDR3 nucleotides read TGTGCCAGCTCACGAGATGGAGGCTCCTACGAGCAGTACTTC. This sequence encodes CASSRDGGSYEQYF.

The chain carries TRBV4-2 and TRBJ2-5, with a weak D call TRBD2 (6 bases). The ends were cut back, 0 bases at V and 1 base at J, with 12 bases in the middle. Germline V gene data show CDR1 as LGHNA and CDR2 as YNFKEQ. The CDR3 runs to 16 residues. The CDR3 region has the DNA TGTGCCAGCAGCCAAGAGAACGGGGGAGTCCAAGAGACCCAGTACTTC. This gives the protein CASSQENGGVQETQYF.

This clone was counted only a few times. Written as DNA, the CDR3 is TGTGCCAGCAGTTCCAACTACGAGCAGTACTTC. Its protein product is CASSSNYEQYF. The chain joins TRBV28 to TRBJ2-7; D gene ambiguous. This CDR3 spans 11 amino acids. The V end was cut by 4 bases, the J end by 3 bases, with 4 bases between. The germline gives CDR1 MDHEN, CDR2 SYDVKM.

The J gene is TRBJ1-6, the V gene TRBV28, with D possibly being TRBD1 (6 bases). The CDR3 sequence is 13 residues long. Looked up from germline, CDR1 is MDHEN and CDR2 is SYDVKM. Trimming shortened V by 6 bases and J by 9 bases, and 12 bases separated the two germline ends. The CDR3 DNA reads TGTGCCAGCAGCCGGGGGGGGGCTTCACCCCTCCACTTT. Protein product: CASSRGGASPLHF.

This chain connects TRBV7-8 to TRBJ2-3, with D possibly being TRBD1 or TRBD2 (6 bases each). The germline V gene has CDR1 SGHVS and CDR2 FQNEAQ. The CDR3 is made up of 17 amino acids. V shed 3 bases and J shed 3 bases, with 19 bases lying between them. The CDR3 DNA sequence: TGTGCCAGCAGCTTGCCGGGAGCAAGAAGGGGGACAGATACGCAGTATTTT. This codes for CASSLPGARRGTDTQYF.

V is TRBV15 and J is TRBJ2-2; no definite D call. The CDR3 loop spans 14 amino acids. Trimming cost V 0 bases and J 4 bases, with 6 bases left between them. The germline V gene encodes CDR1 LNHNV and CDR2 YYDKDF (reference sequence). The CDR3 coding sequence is TGTGCCACCAGCAGAGATCCGGCCACCGGGGAGCTGTTTTTT. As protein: CATSRDPATGELFF. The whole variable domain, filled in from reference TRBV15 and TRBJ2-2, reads DAMVIQNPRYQVTQFGKPVTLSCSQTLNHNVMYWYQQKSSQAPKLLFHYYDKDFNNEADTPDNFQSRRPNTSFCFLDIRSPGLGDTAMYLCATSRDPATGELFFGEGSRLTVL.

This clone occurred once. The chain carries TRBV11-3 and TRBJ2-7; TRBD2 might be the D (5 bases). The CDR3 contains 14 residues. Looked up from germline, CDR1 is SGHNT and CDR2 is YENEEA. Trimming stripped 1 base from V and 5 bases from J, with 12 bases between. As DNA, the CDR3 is TGTGCCAGCAGCTTAGCGGGGATACTTAACGAGCAGTACTTC. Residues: CASSLAGILNEQYF.

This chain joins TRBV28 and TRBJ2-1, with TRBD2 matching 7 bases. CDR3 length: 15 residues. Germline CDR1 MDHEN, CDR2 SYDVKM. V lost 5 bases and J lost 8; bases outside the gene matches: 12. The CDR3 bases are TGTGCCAGCAGTGTGAGCGGGATCCTTTTCCATGAGCAGTTCTTC. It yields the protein CASSVSGILFHEQFF. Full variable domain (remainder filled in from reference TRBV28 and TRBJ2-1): DVKVTQSSRYLVKRTGEKVFLECVQDMDHENMFWYRQDPGLGLRLIYFSYDVKMKEKGDIPEGYSVSREKKERFSLILESASTNQTSMYLCASSVSGILFHEQFFGPGTRLTVL.

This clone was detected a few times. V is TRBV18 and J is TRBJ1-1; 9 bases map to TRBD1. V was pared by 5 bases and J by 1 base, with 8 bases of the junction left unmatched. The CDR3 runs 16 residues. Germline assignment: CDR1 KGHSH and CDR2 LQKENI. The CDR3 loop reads CASSVAPGQGNTEAFF. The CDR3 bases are TGTGCCAGCTCAGTAGCTCCGGGACAGGGGAACACTGAAGCTTTCTTT.

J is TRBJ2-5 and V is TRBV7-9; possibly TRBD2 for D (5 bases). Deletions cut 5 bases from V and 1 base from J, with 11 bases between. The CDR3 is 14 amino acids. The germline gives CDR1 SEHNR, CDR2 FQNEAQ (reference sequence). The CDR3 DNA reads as TGTGCCAGCAGCCACCCGGGATTCCAAGAGACCCAGTACTTC. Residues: CASSHPGFQETQYF. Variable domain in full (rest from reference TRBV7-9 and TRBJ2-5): DTGVSQNPRHKITKRGQNVTFRCDPISEHNRLYWYRQTLGQGPEFLTYFQNEAQLEKSRLLSDRFSAERPKGSFSTLEIQRTEQGDSAMYLCASSHPGFQETQYFGPGTRLLVL.

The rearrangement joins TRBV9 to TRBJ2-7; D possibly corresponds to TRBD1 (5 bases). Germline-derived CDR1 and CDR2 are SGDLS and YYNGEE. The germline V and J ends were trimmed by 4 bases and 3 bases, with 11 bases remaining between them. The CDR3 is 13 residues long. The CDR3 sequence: CASSPQTGYEQYF. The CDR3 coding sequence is TGTGCCAGCAGCCCCCAAACAGGCTACGAGCAGTACTTC.

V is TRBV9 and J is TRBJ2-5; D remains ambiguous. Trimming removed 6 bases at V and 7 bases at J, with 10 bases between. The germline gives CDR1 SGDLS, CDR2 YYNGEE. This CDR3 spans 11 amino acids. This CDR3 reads CASTSPRTQYF. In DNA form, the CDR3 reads TGTGCCAGCACCAGCCCGAGGACCCAGTACTTC.

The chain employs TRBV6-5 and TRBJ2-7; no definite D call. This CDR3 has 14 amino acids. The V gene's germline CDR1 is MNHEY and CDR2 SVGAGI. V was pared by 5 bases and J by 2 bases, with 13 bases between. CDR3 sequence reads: CASSEGAGPYEQYF. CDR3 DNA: TGTGCCAGCAGTGAAGGAGCAGGTCCCTACGAGCAGTACTTC.

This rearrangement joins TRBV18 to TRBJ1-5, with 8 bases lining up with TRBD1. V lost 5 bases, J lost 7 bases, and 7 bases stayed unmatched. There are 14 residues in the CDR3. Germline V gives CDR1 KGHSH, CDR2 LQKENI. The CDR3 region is CASSSTGVGQPQHF. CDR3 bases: TGTGCCAGCTCATCGACAGGGGTCGGGCAGCCCCAGCATTTT.

The CDR3 DNA follows: TGTGCCAGCAGTTTTAGGGTAGCGGGGAGTGAGCAGTTCTTC. Its translation: CASSFRVAGSEQFF. The rearrangement uses TRBV28 and TRBJ2-1, with TRBD2 identical over 8 bases. CDR3 size: 14 residues. CDR1 is MDHEN and CDR2 is SYDVKM in the germline V gene. The J segment lost 9 bases and the V segment lost 3 bases, leaving 7 bases of the junction unmatched.

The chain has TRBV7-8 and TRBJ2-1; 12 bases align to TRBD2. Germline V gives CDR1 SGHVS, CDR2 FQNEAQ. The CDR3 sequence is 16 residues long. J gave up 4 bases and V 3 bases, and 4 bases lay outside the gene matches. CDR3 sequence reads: CASSLELAGGYNEQFF. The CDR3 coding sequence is TGTGCCAGCAGCTTGGAGCTAGCGGGGGGGTACAATGAGCAGTTCTTC.

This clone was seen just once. The CDR3: CASSEPARNYNEQFF. For the CDR3, the DNA is TGTGCCAGCAGTGAGCCCGCCCGGAACTACAATGAGCAGTTCTTC. The chain combines TRBV6-1 with TRBJ2-1; D not certain. The CDR3 is 15 residues long. The ends were cut back, 3 bases at V and 3 bases at J, with 12 bases in the middle. Germline assignment: CDR1 MNHNS and CDR2 SASEGT.

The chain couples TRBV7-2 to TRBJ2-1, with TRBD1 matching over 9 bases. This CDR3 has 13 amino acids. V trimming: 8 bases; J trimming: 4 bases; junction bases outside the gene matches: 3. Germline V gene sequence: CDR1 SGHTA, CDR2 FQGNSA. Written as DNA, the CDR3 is TGTGCCAGCTCCGGGACAGGGTACAATGAGCAGTTCTTC. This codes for CASSGTGYNEQFF.

Written as DNA, the CDR3 is TGTGCCAGTAGTATAGGTGGGGGTAGAGAGACCCAGTACTTC. Protein product: CASSIGGGRETQYF. This sequence joins TRBV19 and TRBJ2-5, with D possibly called TRBD1 or TRBD2 (5 bases each). V lost 1 base, J lost 4 bases, and 10 bases lay in between. The CDR3 covers 14 residues. Germline assignment: CDR1 LNHDA and CDR2 SQIVND (reference sequence).

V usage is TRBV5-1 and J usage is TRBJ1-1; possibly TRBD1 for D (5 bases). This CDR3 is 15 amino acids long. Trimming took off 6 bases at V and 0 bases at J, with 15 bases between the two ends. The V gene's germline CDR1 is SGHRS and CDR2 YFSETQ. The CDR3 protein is CASNAGKELNTEAFF. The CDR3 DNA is TGCGCCAGCAATGCAGGGAAGGAGTTGAACACTGAAGCTTTCTTT.

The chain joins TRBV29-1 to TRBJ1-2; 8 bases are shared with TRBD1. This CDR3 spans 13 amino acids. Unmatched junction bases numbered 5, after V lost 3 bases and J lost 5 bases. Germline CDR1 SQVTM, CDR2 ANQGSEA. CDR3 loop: CSVETGDEYGYTF. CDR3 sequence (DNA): TGCAGCGTTGAGACAGGGGATGAGTATGGCTACACCTTC.

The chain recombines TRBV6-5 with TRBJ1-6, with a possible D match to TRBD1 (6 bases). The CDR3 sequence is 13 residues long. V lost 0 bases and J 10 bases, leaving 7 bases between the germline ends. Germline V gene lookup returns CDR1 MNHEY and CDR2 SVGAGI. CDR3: CASSYSQGSPLHF. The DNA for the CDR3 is TGTGCCAGCAGTTACTCGCAGGGGTCACCCCTCCACTTT.

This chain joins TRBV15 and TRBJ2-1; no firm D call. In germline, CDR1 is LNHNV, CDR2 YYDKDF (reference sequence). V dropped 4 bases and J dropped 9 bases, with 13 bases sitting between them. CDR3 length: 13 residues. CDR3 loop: CATSTPELGEQFF. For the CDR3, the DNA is TGTGCCACCAGCACCCCAGAGCTGGGTGAGCAGTTCTTC.